The following is a T cell receptor (beta chain) sequence with its context. The sample belongs to a study of blood T cell repertoires in COVID-19. Across the study: The samples span acute and convalescent COVID-19 from the United States, Italy and Spain. Nucleic acid was either cDNA or gDNA, and it came from T cells, B-cell-depleted T cells, or PBMCs.

Looked up from germline, CDR1 is SGHDT and CDR2 is YYEEEE. This CDR3 has 16 residues. V lost 7 bases, J lost 7 bases, and 21 bases lay in between. In the original workflow: For nucleated cells, counts were estimated from reference gene primer amplification. The method was immunoSEQ multiplex PCR; TCRdb's version includes in-frame clones alone and lacks a portion of them. That table gives V, J and clone size, and the DNA gave D and trimming. Of approximately 81,000 clones in the sample, around 82% are singletons; the top ten hold around 7.2%. The receptor's source is a human donor in a cohort sampled during active COVID-19. The chain joins TRBV5-6 to TRBJ1-6, with a tentative D call TRBD1 (5 bases). What was sequenced was peripheral blood. The CDR3 is CASRDLTGLPNSPLHF. CDR3 nucleotide sequence: TGTGCCAGCCGCGATCTTACGGGACTCCCAAATTCACCCCTCCACTTT.